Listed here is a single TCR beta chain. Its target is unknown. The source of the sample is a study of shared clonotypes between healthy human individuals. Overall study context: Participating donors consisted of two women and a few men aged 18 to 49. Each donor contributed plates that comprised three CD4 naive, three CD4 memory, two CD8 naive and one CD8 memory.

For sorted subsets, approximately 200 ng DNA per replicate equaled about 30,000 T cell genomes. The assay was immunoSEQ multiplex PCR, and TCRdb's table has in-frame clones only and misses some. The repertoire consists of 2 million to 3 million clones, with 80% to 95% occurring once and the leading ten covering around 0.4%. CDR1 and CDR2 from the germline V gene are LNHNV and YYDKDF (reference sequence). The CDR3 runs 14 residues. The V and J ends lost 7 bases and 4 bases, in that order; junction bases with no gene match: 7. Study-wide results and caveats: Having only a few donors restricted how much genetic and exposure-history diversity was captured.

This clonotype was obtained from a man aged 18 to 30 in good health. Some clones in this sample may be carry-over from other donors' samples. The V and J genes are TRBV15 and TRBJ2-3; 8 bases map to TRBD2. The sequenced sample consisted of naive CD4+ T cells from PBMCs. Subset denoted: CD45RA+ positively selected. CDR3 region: CATKVAGSADTQYF. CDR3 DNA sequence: TGTGCCACCAAGGTAGCGGGAAGCGCAGATACGCAGTATTTT.